This T cell receptor beta chain comes out of a study of T cells in Graves' hyperthyroidism and ophthalmopathy. Study-wide results and limits: From stable hyperthyroidism, ophthalmopathy was separated by a 13 V-J model. Before onset, by a median of around 6.4 months, the model predicted ophthalmopathy.

Uncontrolled infection, other autoimmune disease, pregnancy and lactation each barred patients from inclusion. Comments on this clonotype: Antigen specificity is unknown.

Germline assignment: CDR1 DFQATT and CDR2 SNEGSKA (reference sequence). V was clipped by 3 bases and J by 2 bases; unmatched bases: 4. The CDR3 is made up of 15 amino acids. From RNA transcripts, TCR beta CDR3 regions were amplified. A set of HTBI primers served as the primers for a first-round RT-PCR of the TCR CDR3. From the multiplex PCR reads, TCRdb called clonotypes with MiXCR, one entry per CDR3 protein. The repertoire holds about 96,000 distinct CDR3 sequences, with roughly half as singletons. This chain connects TRBV20-1 to TRBJ2-7, with TRBD2 matching 13 bases. This sequence originates from a woman aged 35 to 49 with Graves' hyperthyroidism. Material for sequencing was blood. The CDR3 DNA reads as TGCAGTGCTAGCGGGGGGACTAGCGGGACCTACGAGCAGTACTTC. As protein: CSASGGTSGTYEQYF.